These 14 T cell receptor beta chains were sequenced from one sample in a study of cytomegalovirus exposure and HLA in healthy donors. Vbeta (60) and Jbeta (13) primers were used in the PCR. Assay: immunoSEQ multiplex PCR; the TCRdb copy retains only in-frame clones and omits some. In the table there are about 120,000 clones, around 86% of which are singletons. Material: PBMCs. These receptors came from a woman aged 25 to 39 in good health and CMV-seronegative.

This chain links TRBV28 with TRBJ2-2; 8 positions agree with TRBD2. Germline V CDR1 and CDR2: MDHEN, SYDVKM. The CDR3 is 17 amino acids. The J segment lost 6 bases and the V segment lost 5 bases, leaving 14 bases of the junction unmatched. Here the CDR3 reads CASSGGSGALGAGELFF. The DNA of the CDR3 is TGTGCCAGCAGTGGGGGTAGCGGGGCCTTAGGCGCCGGGGAGCTGTTTTTT.

Comment on this clone: The same CDR3 can be traced to other DNA sequences in this sample. J is TRBJ2-7 and V is TRBV28, with 9 bases matching TRBD1. After removal of 3 bases from V and 4 bases from J, the junction contained 4 bases not matched to a gene. Germline CDR1 and CDR2: MDHEN and SYDVKM. There are 14 residues in the CDR3. The CDR3 nucleotides read TGTGCCAGCAGTTTGGGGACAGGGAGGTACGAGCAGTACTTC. The encoded protein is CASSLGTGRYEQYF.

This clone was seen more than once but under ten times. The J gene is TRBJ1-4, the V gene TRBV6-1, with 7 bases aligning to TRBD1. Trimming at V came to 7 bases and at J to 11 bases, leaving 7 bases not matched to a gene. The CDR3 runs to 12 residues. Germline assignment: CDR1 MNHNS and CDR2 SASEGT. The CDR3 here is CASTGDSGKLFF. In DNA form, the CDR3 reads TGTGCCAGCACCGGGGACAGCGGGAAACTGTTTTTT.

The chain is built from TRBV27 and TRBJ2-6; D remains unclear. V was shortened by 6 bases and J by 0 bases, with 6 bases between the two germline ends. Per germline, CDR1 MNHEY and CDR2 SMNVEV (reference sequence). The CDR3 extends over 14 amino acids. The CDR3 loop is CASSPVSGANVLTF. In DNA form, the CDR3 reads TGTGCCAGCAGCCCAGTCTCTGGGGCCAACGTCCTGACTTTC.

This clone was detected only once. This chain connects TRBV15 to TRBJ2-7; D is possibly TRBD2 (6 bases). CDR1 and CDR2 (germline): LNHNV, YYDKDF (reference sequence). The CDR3 is 13 residues long. V lost 4 bases and J 3 bases, leaving 10 bases between the germline ends. CDR3 sequence reads: CATSTGLIYEQYF. The CDR3 coding sequence is TGTGCCACCAGCACGGGACTTATCTACGAGCAGTACTTC. The full variable domain, completed using reference TRBV15 and TRBJ2-7, is DAMVIQNPRYQVTQFGKPVTLSCSQTLNHNVMYWYQQKSSQAPKLLFHYYDKDFNNEADTPDNFQSRRPNTSFCFLDIRSPGLGDTAMYLCATSTGLIYEQYFGPGTRLTVT.

The J gene is TRBJ1-5, the V gene TRBV7-2, with a tentative D call TRBD1 (6 bases). Looked up from germline, CDR1 is SGHTA and CDR2 is FQGNSA. Trimming removed 5 bases at V and 6 bases at J, with 17 bases between. The CDR3 length is 15 residues. DNA of the CDR3: TGTGCCAGCAGCGGTGGGACAATCGGTACTCAGCCCCAGCATTTT. Encoded protein: CASSGGTIGTQPQHF. The complete variable domain, with remaining parts taken from reference TRBV7-2 and TRBJ1-5, reads GAGVSQSPSNKVTEKGKDVELRCDPISGHTALYWYRQSLGQGLEFLIYFQGNSAPDKSGLPSDRFSAERTGGSVSTLTIQRTQQEDSAVYLCASSGGTIGTQPQHFGDGTRLSIL.

The chain is built from TRBV27 and TRBJ2-1; 9 bases line up with TRBD1. This CDR3 region has 15 residues. Per the germline V gene, CDR1 is MNHEY and CDR2 is SMNVEV (reference sequence). V shed 7 bases and J 6 bases; nucleotides not matched to a gene: 10. DNA for the CDR3: TGTGCCAGCACATCCGGGACAGGGTCTTTCAATGAGCAGTTCTTC. As protein: CASTSGTGSFNEQFF.

V is TRBV6-5 and J is TRBJ2-7, with D possibly matching TRBD1 (5 bases). With 5 bases removed from V and 6 bases from J, the gap between germline ends came to 11 bases. This CDR3 region has 12 residues. From germline, CDR1 is MNHEY and CDR2 SVGAGI. The CDR3 sequence: CASSEAGFEQYF. As DNA, the CDR3 is TGTGCCAGCAGTGAAGCAGGGTTCGAGCAGTACTTC.

In this sample, this clone turned up once. The chain couples TRBV6-5 to TRBJ1-2; 8 nucleotides agree with TRBD1. V was clipped by 2 bases and J by 8 bases; unmatched bases: 7. This CDR3 has 14 amino acids. Germline values: CDR1 MNHEY, CDR2 SVGAGI. The CDR3 sequence: CASSYRTGRGGYTF. In DNA, the CDR3 is TGTGCCAGCAGTTACCGGACAGGGAGAGGGGGCTACACCTTC.

This clone was picked up a small number of times. The same CDR3 is also encoded by other DNA sequences in this sample. V gene TRBV28 combines with J gene TRBJ1-2; maybe TRBD1 (5 bases). Germline V lookup: CDR1 MDHEN, CDR2 SYDVKM. V was trimmed by 2 bases and J by 3 bases, leaving 7 bases between them. The CDR3 spans 13 residues. The CDR3 DNA sequence: TGTGCCAGCAGTTTAGGGGGGGACTATGGCTACACCTTC. Residues: CASSLGGDYGYTF.

The chain carries TRBV7-6 and TRBJ2-2; 9 positions agree with TRBD2. Unmatched junction bases numbered 12, after V lost 2 bases and J lost 8 bases. This CDR3 region has 17 residues. Per germline, CDR1 SGHVS and CDR2 FNYEAQ. The CDR3 spells CASSLIRSGRRLGELFF. CDR3 coding DNA: TGTGCCAGCAGCTTAATCCGAAGCGGGAGGCGCTTAGGGGAGCTGTTTTTT.

This clone appeared a single time. The chain links TRBV28 to TRBJ2-2; 8 bases are shared with TRBD1. This CDR3 is built from 15 residues. J gave up 7 bases and V 7 bases, and 11 bases lay outside the gene matches. Germline loops: CDR1 MDHEN, CDR2 SYDVKM. Here the CDR3 reads CASTIPGGGSGELFF. The CDR3 DNA is TGTGCCAGCACCATTCCAGGGGGCGGTAGCGGGGAGCTGTTTTTT.

This clone was recorded only once. This rearrangement joins TRBV27 to TRBJ2-3, with 7 bases aligning to TRBD1. This CDR3 contains 15 residues. J gave up 3 bases and V 6 bases, and 9 bases lay outside the gene matches. Germline-derived CDR1 and CDR2 are MNHEY and SMNVEV (reference sequence). The CDR3 sequence is CASRTTGYVTDTQYF. CDR3 DNA sequence: TGTGCCAGCAGGACGACAGGGTATGTTACAGATACGCAGTATTTT.

Only a few counts were recorded for this clone. The rearrangement uses TRBV2 and TRBJ1-1, with D unresolved. The CDR3 runs 13 residues. Germline V gene data show CDR1 as SNHLY and CDR2 as FYNNEI. The V gene lost 1 base and the J gene lost 5 bases, with 8 bases spanning the gap. The CDR3 sequence: CASSEGWRTEAFF. CDR3 bases: TGTGCCAGCAGTGAAGGATGGAGGACTGAAGCTTTCTTT.